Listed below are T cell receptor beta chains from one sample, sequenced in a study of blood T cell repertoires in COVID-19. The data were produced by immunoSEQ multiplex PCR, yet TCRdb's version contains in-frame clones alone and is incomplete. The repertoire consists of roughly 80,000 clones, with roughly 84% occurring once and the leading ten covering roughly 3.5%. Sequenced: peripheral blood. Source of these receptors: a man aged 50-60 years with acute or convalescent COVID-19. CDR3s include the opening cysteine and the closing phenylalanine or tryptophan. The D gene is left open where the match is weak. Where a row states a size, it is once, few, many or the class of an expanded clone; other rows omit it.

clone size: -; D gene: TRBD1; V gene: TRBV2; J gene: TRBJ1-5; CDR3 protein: CASYGTGQAAGQPQHF; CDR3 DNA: TGTGCCAGCTATGGTACGGGACAGGCGGCGGGACAGCCCCAGCATTTT
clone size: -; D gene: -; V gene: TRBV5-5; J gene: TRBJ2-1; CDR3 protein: CASSSEGSYNEQFF; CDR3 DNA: TGTGCCAGCAGCTCGGAGGGCTCCTACAATGAGCAGTTCTTC
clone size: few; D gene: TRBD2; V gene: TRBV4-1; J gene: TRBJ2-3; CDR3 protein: CASSQVSAGGHTDTQYF; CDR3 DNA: TGCGCCAGCAGCCAAGTGTCAGCGGGGGGACACACAGATACGCAGTATTTT
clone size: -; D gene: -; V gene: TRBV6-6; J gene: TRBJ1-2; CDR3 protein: CASSYPPWGVDYGYTF; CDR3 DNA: TGTGCCAGCAGTTACCCCCCTTGGGGCGTAGACTATGGCTACACCTTC
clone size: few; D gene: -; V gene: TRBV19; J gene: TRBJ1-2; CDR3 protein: CASSKTGTGYTF; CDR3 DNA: TGTGCCAGTAGTAAGACAGGCACCGGCTACACCTTC
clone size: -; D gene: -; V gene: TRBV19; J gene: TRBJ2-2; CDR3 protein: CASSMRTGELFF; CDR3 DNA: TGTGCCAGTAGTATGAGGACCGGGGAGCTGTTTTTT
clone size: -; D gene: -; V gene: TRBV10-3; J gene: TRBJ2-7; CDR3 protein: CAISESHRGLYEQYF; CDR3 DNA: TGTGCCATCAGTGAAAGTCACAGGGGACTTTACGAGCAGTACTTC
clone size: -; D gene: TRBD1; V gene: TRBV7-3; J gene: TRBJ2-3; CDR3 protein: CASSKTGAGVTDTQYF; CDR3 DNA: TGTGCCAGCAGCAAAACAGGGGCTGGGGTCACAGATACGCAGTATTTT
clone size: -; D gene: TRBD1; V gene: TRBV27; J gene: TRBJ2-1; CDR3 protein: CASSLLAPQGAPNNEQFF; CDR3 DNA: TGTGCCAGCAGTTTATTGGCACCTCAGGGGGCGCCGAACAATGAGCAGTTCTTC
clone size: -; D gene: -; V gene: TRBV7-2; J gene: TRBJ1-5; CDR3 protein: CASSPQSGANQPQHF; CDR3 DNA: TGTGCCAGCAGCCCACAATCAGGGGCCAATCAGCCCCAGCATTTT
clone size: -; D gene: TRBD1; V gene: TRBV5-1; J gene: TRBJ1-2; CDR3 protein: CASSLRTGGLNGYTF; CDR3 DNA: TGCGCCAGCAGCTTGAGAACAGGGGGCTTGAATGGCTACACCTTC
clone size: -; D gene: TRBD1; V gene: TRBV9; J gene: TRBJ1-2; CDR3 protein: CASSVGGTGEDNYGYTF; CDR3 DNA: TGTGCCAGCAGCGTAGGCGGGACAGGGGAGGATAACTATGGCTACACCTTC
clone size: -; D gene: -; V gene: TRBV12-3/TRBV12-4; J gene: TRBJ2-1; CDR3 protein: CASSRPARREQFF; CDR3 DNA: TGTGCCAGCAGCCGCCCGGCGAGGCGTGAGCAGTTCTTC
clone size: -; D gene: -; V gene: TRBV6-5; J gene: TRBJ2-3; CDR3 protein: CASSLGGAGTDTQYF; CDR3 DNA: TGTGCCAGCAGTCTAGGGGGGGCCGGGACAGATACGCAGTATTTT
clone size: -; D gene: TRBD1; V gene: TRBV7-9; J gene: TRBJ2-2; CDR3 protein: CASPPGQGASNTGELFF; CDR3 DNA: TGTGCCAGCCCCCCGGGACAGGGGGCATCGAACACCGGGGAGCTGTTTTTT
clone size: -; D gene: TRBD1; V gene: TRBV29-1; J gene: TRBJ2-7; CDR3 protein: CSVNRGPYEQYF; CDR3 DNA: TGCAGCGTTAACAGGGGCCCTTACGAGCAGTACTTC
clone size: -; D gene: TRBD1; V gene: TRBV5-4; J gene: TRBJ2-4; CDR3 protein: CASSPGTGIQYF; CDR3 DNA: TGTGCCAGCAGCCCTGGGACAGGGATTCAGTACTTC
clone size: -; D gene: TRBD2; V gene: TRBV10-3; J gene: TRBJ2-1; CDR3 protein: CAISESGLAEAGEQFF; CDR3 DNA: TGTGCCATCAGTGAGTCGGGACTAGCGGAGGCTGGTGAGCAGTTCTTC
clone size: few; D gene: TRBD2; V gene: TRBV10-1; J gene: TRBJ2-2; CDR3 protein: CASSPSGSSTGELFF; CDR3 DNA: TGCGCCAGCAGTCCCAGCGGGAGTTCCACCGGGGAGCTGTTTTTT
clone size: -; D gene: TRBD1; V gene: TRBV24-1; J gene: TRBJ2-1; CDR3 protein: CATSDFGTVKLF; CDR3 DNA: TGTGCCACCAGTGATTTTGGGACAGTAAAACTCTTC
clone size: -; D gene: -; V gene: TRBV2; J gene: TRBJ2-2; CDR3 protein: CASSEQGAGELFF; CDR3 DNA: TGTGCCAGCAGTGAGCAGGGTGCCGGGGAGCTGTTTTTT
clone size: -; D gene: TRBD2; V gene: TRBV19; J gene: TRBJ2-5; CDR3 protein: CASSIGASGSQETQYF; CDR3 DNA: TGTGCCAGTAGTATTGGGGCTAGCGGATCACAAGAGACCCAGTACTTC
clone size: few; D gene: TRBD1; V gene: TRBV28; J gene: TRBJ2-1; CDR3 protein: CASSFGTDSYNEQFF; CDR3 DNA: TGTGCCAGCAGCTTCGGGACAGACTCCTACAATGAGCAGTTCTTC
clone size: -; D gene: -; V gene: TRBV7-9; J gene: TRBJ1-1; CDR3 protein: CASSPPAQGTNTEAFF; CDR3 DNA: TGTGCCAGCAGCCCTCCCGCCCAGGGTACGAACACTGAAGCTTTCTTT
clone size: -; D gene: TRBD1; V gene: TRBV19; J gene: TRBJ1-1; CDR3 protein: CASSLTGTNTEAFF; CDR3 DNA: TGTGCCAGTAGCCTGACAGGGACGAACACTGAAGCTTTCTTT
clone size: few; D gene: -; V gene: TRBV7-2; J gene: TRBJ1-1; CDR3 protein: CASSLGFRGEAFF; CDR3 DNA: TGTGCCAGCAGCTTAGGTTTCAGGGGAGAAGCTTTCTTT
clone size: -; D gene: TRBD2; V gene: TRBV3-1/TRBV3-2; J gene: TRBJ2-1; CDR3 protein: CASSQEERGGSEQFF; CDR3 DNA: TGTGCCAGCAGCCAAGAGGAGCGGGGTGGAAGTGAGCAGTTCTTC
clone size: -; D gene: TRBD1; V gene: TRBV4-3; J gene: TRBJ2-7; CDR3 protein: CASSQEPLTGGTEQYF; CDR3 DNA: TGCGCCAGCAGCCAAGAGCCGTTAACAGGGGGCACAGAGCAGTACTTC
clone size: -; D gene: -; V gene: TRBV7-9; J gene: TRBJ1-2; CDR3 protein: CASSLRGGNYGYTF; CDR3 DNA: TGTGCCAGCAGCTTACGCGGGGGAAACTATGGCTACACCTTC
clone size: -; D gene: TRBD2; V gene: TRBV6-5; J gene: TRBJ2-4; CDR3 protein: CASIQKGGAKNIQYF; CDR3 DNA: TGTGCCAGCATTCAAAAGGGAGGGGCCAAAAACATTCAGTACTTC
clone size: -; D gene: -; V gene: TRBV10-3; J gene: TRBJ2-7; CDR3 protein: CAISAGQRREQYF; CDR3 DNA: TGTGCCATCAGTGCCGGACAGCGGCGCGAGCAGTACTTC
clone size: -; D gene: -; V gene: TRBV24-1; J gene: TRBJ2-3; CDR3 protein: CATTDKDTTDTQYF; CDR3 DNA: TGTGCCACCACCGACAAAGACACCACAGATACGCAGTATTTT
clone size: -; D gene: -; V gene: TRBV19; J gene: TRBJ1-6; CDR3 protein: CASSIQSGDNSPLHF; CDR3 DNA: TGTGCCAGTAGTATACAGTCAGGGGATAATTCACCCCTCCACTTT
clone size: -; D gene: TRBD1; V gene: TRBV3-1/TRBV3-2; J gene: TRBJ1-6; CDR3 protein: CASSQGQGYNSPLHF; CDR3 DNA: TGTGCCAGCAGCCAAGGACAGGGCTATAATTCACCCCTCCACTTT
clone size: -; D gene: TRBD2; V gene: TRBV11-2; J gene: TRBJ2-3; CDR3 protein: CASSLSSSGGLYTDTQYF; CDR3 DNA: TGTGCCAGCAGCTTATCCTCTAGCGGGGGACTTTACACAGATACGCAGTATTTT
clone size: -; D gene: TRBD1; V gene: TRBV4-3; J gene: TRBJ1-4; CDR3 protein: CASSQDWGQGAMINEKLFF; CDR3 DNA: TGCGCCAGCAGCCAAGATTGGGGGCAGGGGGCTATGATTAATGAAAAACTGTTTTTT
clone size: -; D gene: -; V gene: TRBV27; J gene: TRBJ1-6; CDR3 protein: CASSLEDSLNSPLHF; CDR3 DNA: TGTGCCAGCAGTTTGGAGGACAGCCTGAATTCACCCCTCCACTTT
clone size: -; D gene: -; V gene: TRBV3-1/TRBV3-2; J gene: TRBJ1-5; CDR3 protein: CASSLSVNQPQHF; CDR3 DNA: TGTGCCAGCAGCCTTTCAGTAAATCAGCCCCAGCATTTT
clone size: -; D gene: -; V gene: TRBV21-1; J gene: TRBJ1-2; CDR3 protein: CASSLPGQATYGYTF; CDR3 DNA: TGTGCCAGCAGCCTTCCTGGGCAGGCGACCTATGGCTACACCTTC
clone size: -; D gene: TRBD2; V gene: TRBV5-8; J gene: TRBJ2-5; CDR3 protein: CASKKAGAPQETQYF; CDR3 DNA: TGTGCCAGCAAGAAAGCGGGGGCGCCTCAAGAGACCCAGTACTTC
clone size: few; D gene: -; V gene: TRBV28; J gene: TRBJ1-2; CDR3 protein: CASSSPGTSSHYGYTF; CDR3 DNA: TGTGCCAGCAGTTCACCCGGGACTTCGTCCCACTATGGCTACACCTTC
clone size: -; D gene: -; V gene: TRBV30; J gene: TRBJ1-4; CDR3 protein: CAWSPSLATNEKLFF; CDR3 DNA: TGTGCCTGGAGTCCCTCTCTTGCAACTAATGAAAAACTGTTTTTT
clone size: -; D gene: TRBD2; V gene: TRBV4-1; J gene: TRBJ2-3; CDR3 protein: CASSPINRRLLAPNLTDTQYF; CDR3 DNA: TGCGCCAGCAGCCCCATAAACCGGAGACTACTAGCGCCAAATCTCACAGATACGCAGTATTTT
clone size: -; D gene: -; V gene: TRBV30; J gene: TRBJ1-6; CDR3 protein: CAWRGQPYSYNSPLHF; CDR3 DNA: TGTGCCTGGAGGGGGCAGCCCTACTCCTATAATTCACCCCTCCACTTT
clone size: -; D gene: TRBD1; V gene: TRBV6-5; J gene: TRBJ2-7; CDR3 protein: CASSSRTGPYEQYF; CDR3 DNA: TGTGCCAGCAGTTCCCGGACAGGGCCCTACGAGCAGTACTTC
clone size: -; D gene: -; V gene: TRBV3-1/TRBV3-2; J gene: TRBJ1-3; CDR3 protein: CASTETGTGSGNTIYF; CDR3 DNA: TGTGCCAGCACCGAGACTGGGACTGGTTCTGGAAACACCATATATTTT